The 21 T cell receptor beta chains below were found in one sample sequenced in a study of cytomegalovirus exposure and HLA in healthy donors. The PCR was carried out with 60 Vbeta primers and 13 Jbeta primers. Some clones are missing from TCRdb's copy, which holds only in-frame ones; the method was immunoSEQ multiplex PCR. The sample includes 150,000 to 200,000 clones, 62% of them seen just once. Sequencing was performed on PBMCs. The source is a man in his forties or fifties in good health and CMV-seronegative.

This clone was picked up a small number of times. The rearrangement uses TRBV7-8 and TRBJ2-7, with D hard to call. CDR1 and CDR2 (germline): SGHVS, FQNEAQ. V lost 1 base and J lost 0, with 10 bases in between. The CDR3 sequence is 15 residues long. CDR3 residues: CASSLGVEVSYEQYF. DNA of the CDR3: TGTGCCAGCAGCTTAGGAGTTGAGGTCTCCTACGAGCAGTACTTC.

The V and J genes are TRBV2 and TRBJ2-3, with 9 bases matching TRBD2. With V trimmed by 6 bases and J by 4 bases, 11 bases remained unmatched. The CDR3 is made up of 16 amino acids. Looked up from germline, CDR1 is SNHLY and CDR2 is FYNNEI. The CDR3: CASRQIGGRAPDTQYF. In DNA form, the CDR3 reads TGTGCCAGCAGACAAATAGGCGGGAGGGCCCCAGATACGCAGTATTTT.

This clone was seen only a few times. This chain joins TRBV11-2 and TRBJ1-2; D is unclear. Per the germline V gene, CDR1 is SGHAT and CDR2 is FQNNGV. The CDR3 totals 14 residues. Deletions cut 5 bases from V and 5 bases from J, with 15 bases between. The CDR3 region has the DNA TGTGCCAGCAGCCCAATCCCGGGGAATTATGGCTACACCTTC. Translation gives CASSPIPGNYGYTF. Together with reference TRBV11-2 and TRBJ1-2, the CDR3 gives the full variable domain: EAGVAQSPRYKIIEKRQSVAFWCNPISGHATLYWYQQILGQGPKLLIQFQNNGVVDDSQLPKDRFSAERLKGVDSTLKIQPAKLEDSAVYLCASSPIPGNYGYTFGSGTRLTVV.

The V gene is TRBV28, the J gene TRBJ2-4; a weak D match, TRBD1 (6 bases). Germline values: CDR1 MDHEN, CDR2 SYDVKM. The CDR3 consists of 16 residues. V was trimmed by 6 bases and J by 0 bases, leaving 15 bases between them. The CDR3 protein is CASSGDTQLAKNIQYF. The CDR3 DNA is TGTGCCAGCAGCGGGGACACGCAACTAGCCAAAAACATTCAGTACTTC.

This chain links TRBV2 with TRBJ1-5, with D possibly being TRBD1 (6 bases). Germline V gene lookup returns CDR1 SNHLY and CDR2 FYNNEI. The V and J ends lost 4 bases and 2 bases respectively, with 12 bases between them. The length of the CDR3 is 15 residues. The CDR3 nucleotides read TGTGCCAGCAGTGGACTGTCAGGGGGCAATCAGCCCCAGCATTTT. This gives the protein CASSGLSGGNQPQHF.

The chain uses TRBV19 and TRBJ1-6; 8 bases map to TRBD1. Germline values: CDR1 LNHDA, CDR2 SQIVND (reference sequence). Trimming removed 8 bases from V and 9 bases from J; junction bases left unmatched: 9. There are 14 residues in the CDR3. CDR3 in amino acids: CASCTTGGGSPLHF. CDR3 coding DNA: TGTGCCAGTTGCACCACAGGGGGAGGTTCACCCCTCCACTTT.

The J gene is TRBJ2-3, the V gene TRBV19, with TRBD2 as a possible D gene (6 bases). Deletions cut 2 bases from V and 6 bases from J, with 12 bases between. Germline V gene lookup returns CDR1 LNHDA and CDR2 SQIVND (reference sequence). CDR3 size: 14 residues. CDR3 coding DNA: TGTGCCAGTAGTATAACACCTGGGGGGGATACGCAGTATTTT. This codes for CASSITPGGDTQYF.

This chain links TRBV6-5 with TRBJ1-2; maybe TRBD1 (6 bases). Trimming removed 2 bases at V and 7 bases at J, with 17 bases between. Germline values: CDR1 MNHEY, CDR2 SVGAGI. The CDR3 consists of 15 residues. The CDR3 region has the DNA TGTGCCAGCAGTTACGGGGGGGGCTATATGAGTGGCTACACCTTC. Translation gives CASSYGGGYMSGYTF.

This chain links TRBV18 with TRBJ2-1, with TRBD2 identical over 8 bases. This CDR3 is 14 amino acids long. Germline V gene sequence: CDR1 KGHSH, CDR2 LQKENI. V gave up 3 bases and J gave up 5 bases; unmatched junction bases: 3. This chain's CDR3 is CASSPRREDNEQFF. The CDR3 DNA sequence: TGTGCCAGCTCACCCCGGCGGGAGGACAATGAGCAGTTCTTC.

This clone was counted a few times. The chain carries TRBV19 and TRBJ2-4; possible D gene TRBD1, 6 bases. V was shortened by 1 base and J by 0 bases, with 13 bases between the two germline ends. There are 17 residues in the CDR3. The germline gives CDR1 LNHDA, CDR2 SQIVND (reference sequence). As DNA, the CDR3 is TGTGCCAGTAGTATAGGGGGACAAAGACTAGCCAAAAACATTCAGTACTTC. Its translation is CASSIGGQRLAKNIQYF.

V usage is TRBV4-3 and J usage is TRBJ2-7, with D possibly TRBD1 on 5 matching bases. The CDR3 is 15 amino acids. V was cut by 4 bases and J by 2 bases, with 15 bases left in between. CDR1 and CDR2 from the germline V gene are LGHNA and YSLEER. The CDR3 region has the DNA TGCGCCAGCAGCCCCGGAGCTCAAGGGGCCTACGAGCAGTACTTC. It codes for CASSPGAQGAYEQYF.

The chain employs TRBV5-1 and TRBJ1-1; maybe TRBD1 (5 bases). Germline V CDR1 and CDR2: SGHRS, YFSETQ. The V end was cut by 1 base, the J end by 0 bases, with 13 bases between. The CDR3 runs 16 residues. CDR3 in DNA: TGCGCCAGCAGCTTGTATCCGACAGCAATGAACACTGAAGCTTTCTTT. Encoded protein: CASSLYPTAMNTEAFF.

This chain links TRBV10-3 with TRBJ1-6; tentative D call: TRBD1 (5 bases). Germline V CDR1 and CDR2: ENHRY, SYGVKD. Trimming left V 5 bases short and J 3 bases short, with 11 bases between. CDR3 length equals 15 residues. The CDR3 coding sequence is TGTGCCATCAGTTCTTCGACAGTCTATAATTCACCCCTCCACTTT. Its protein product is CAISSSTVYNSPLHF.

CDR3 DNA: TGTGCCAGCAGTGATAGTGGGCTAGCGGGATCCCCCTACGAGCAGTACTTC. Translation gives CASSDSGLAGSPYEQYF. The chain links TRBV6-1 to TRBJ2-7; 9 nucleotides line up with TRBD2. The trim removed 3 bases at V and 2 bases at J, leaving 11 bases unmatched. CDR3 length: 17 amino acids. CDR1 and CDR2 from the germline V gene are MNHNS and SASEGT.

The rearrangement uses TRBV19 and TRBJ2-2; tentative D call: TRBD2 (6 bases). The germline V gene encodes CDR1 LNHDA and CDR2 SQIVND (reference sequence). The germline V and J ends were trimmed by 11 bases and 0 bases, with 10 bases remaining between them. This CDR3 comprises 13 residues. The CDR3 region is CAGGISNTGELFF. The CDR3 DNA is TGTGCCGGGGGGATATCGAACACCGGGGAGCTGTTTTTT.

The chain is built from TRBV5-6 and TRBJ2-2; 11 bases line up with TRBD2. The J segment lost 5 bases and the V segment lost 4 bases, leaving 4 bases of the junction unmatched. The germline CDR1 and CDR2 sequences are SGHDT and YYEEEE. This CDR3 spans 15 amino acids. CDR3 in amino acids: CASSLTSGKTGELFF. The CDR3 DNA follows: TGTGCCAGCAGCCTGACTAGCGGGAAGACCGGGGAGCTGTTTTTT.

This clone was detected a few times. The chain links TRBV9 to TRBJ2-5; tentative D call: TRBD2 (6 bases). The germline CDR1 and CDR2 sequences are SGDLS and YYNGEE. Trimming cost V 0 bases and J 1 base, with 16 bases left between them. This CDR3 comprises 17 residues. The CDR3 spells CASSVAGPRGVQETQYF. The CDR3 DNA is TGTGCCAGCAGCGTAGCCGGACCGCGGGGTGTCCAAGAGACCCAGTACTTC.

The rearrangement uses TRBV19 and TRBJ2-1; D perhaps matches TRBD1 (5 bases). The ends were cut back, 2 bases at V and 0 bases at J, with 11 bases in the middle. The CDR3 has 16 residues. Germline loops: CDR1 LNHDA, CDR2 SQIVND (reference sequence). The CDR3 nucleotides read TGTGCCAGTAGTATATCCCAGGGTCTCTCCTACAATGAGCAGTTCTTC. Translated: CASSISQGLSYNEQFF. The variable domain in full, with the rest retrieved from reference TRBV19 and TRBJ2-1, is DGGITQSPKYLFRKEGQNVTLSCEQNLNHDAMYWYRQDPGQGLRLIYYSQIVNDFQKGDIAEGYSVSREKKESFPLTVTSAQKNPTAFYLCASSISQGLSYNEQFFGPGTRLTVL.

A few counts support this clone. V and J are TRBV5-1 and TRBJ2-2; 7 bases fit TRBD1. V lost 5 bases and J lost 0; bases outside the gene matches: 7. Germline V gene lookup returns CDR1 SGHRS and CDR2 YFSETQ. The CDR3 has 16 amino acids. CDR3 sequence: CASSPQGPTNTGELFF. As DNA, the CDR3 is TGCGCCAGCAGTCCACAGGGGCCTACGAACACCGGGGAGCTGTTTTTT. The complete variable domain, with remaining parts taken from reference TRBV5-1 and TRBJ2-2, reads KAGVTQTPRYLIKTRGQQVTLSCSPISGHRSVSWYQQTPGQGLQFLFEYFSETQRNKGNFPGRFSGRQFSNSRSEMNVSTLELGDSALYLCASSPQGPTNTGELFFGEGSRLTVL.

J is TRBJ2-5 and V is TRBV21-1; TRBD2, the D gene given by the table, was not confirmed from the DNA. TRBV21-1 is classified as a pseudogene. CDR3 size: 17 residues. This CDR3 reads CASSKEGGSGRRETQYF. For the CDR3, the DNA is TGTGCCAGCAGCAAAGAGGGAGGGAGCGGGAGGAGGGAGACCCAGTACTTC.

The chain links TRBV4-3 to TRBJ2-5; the match to TRBD2 covers 14 bases. The germline V gene has CDR1 LGHNA and CDR2 YSLEER. The CDR3 contains 17 residues. J gave up 5 bases and V 1 base, and 6 bases lay outside the gene matches. The CDR3 bases are TGCGCCAGCAGCCAAGGACTAGCGGGAGGGCCTAGCGAGACCCAGTACTTC. Its protein is CASSQGLAGGPSETQYF.